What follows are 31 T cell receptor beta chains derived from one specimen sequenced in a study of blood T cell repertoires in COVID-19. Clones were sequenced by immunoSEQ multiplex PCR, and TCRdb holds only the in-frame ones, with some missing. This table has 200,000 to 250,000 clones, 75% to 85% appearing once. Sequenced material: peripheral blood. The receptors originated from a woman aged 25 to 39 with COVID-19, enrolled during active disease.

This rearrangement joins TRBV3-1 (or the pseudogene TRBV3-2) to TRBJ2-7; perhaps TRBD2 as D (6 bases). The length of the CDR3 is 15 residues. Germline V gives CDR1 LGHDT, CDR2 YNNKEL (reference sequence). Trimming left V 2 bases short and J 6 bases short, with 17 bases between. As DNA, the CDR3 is TGTGCCAGCAGCCAATCCCGGACGGGGAGGCTCGAGCAGTACTTC. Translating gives CASSQSRTGRLEQYF.

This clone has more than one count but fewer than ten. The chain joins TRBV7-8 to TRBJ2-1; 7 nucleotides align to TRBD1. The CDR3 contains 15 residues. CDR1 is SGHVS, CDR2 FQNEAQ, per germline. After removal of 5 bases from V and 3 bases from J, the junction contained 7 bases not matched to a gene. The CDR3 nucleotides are TGTGCCAGCAGCCCCCGGACAGGCCTCTACAATGAGCAGTTCTTC. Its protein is CASSPRTGLYNEQFF. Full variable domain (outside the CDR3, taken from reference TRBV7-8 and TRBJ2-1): GAGVSQSPRYKVAKRGQDVALRCDPISGHVSLFWYQQALGQGPEFLTYFQNEAQLDKSGLPSDRFFAERPEGSVSTLKIQRTQQEDSAVYLCASSPRTGLYNEQFFGPGTRLTVL.

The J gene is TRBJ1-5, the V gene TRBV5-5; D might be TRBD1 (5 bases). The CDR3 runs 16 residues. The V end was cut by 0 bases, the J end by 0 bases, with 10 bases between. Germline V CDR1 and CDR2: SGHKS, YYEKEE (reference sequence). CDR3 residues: CASSLVGGDSNQPQHF. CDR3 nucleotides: TGTGCCAGCAGCTTGGTGGGGGGGGATAGCAATCAGCCCCAGCATTTT. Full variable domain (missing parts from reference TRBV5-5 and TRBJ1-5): DAGVTQSPTHLIKTRGQQVTLRCSPISGHKSVSWYQQVLGQGPQFIFQYYEKEERGRGNFPDRFSARQFPNYSSELNVNALLLGDSALYLCASSLVGGDSNQPQHFGDGTRLSIL.

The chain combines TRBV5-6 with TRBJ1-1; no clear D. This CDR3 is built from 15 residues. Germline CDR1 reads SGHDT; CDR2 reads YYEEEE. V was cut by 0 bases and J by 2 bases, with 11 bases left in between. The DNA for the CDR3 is TGTGCCAGCAGCTTGGATGCCAGGTACAACACTGAAGCTTTCTTT. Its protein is CASSLDARYNTEAFF.

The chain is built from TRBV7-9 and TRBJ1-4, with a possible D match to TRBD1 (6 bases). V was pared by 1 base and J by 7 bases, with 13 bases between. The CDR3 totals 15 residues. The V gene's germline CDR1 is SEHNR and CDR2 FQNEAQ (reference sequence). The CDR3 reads CASSLEAGVGEKLFF. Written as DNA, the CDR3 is TGTGCCAGCAGCTTAGAAGCAGGGGTGGGTGAAAAACTGTTTTTT.

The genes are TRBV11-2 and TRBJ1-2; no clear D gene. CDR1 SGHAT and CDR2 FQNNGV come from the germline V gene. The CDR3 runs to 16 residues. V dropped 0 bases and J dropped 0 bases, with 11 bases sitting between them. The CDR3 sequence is CASSLDRSIANYGYTF. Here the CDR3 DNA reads TGTGCCAGCAGCTTAGATCGTTCCATAGCTAACTATGGCTACACCTTC.

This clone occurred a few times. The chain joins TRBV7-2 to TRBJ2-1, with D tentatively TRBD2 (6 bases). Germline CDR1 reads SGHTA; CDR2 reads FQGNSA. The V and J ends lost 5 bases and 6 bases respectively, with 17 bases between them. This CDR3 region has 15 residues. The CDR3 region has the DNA TGTGCCAGCAGCCCAGGCGTCGGGGGAGGCAATGAGCAGTTCTTC. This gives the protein CASSPGVGGGNEQFF.

CDR3 bases: TGTGCCAGCAGTTACCCAGAAGGCACCCAGGGGCAGTACTTC. Translated, it gives CASSYPEGTQGQYF. The chain has TRBV6-2 or TRBV6-3 and TRBJ2-7; D perhaps matches TRBD1 (5 bases). Trimming removed 2 bases at V and 9 bases at J, with 17 bases between. The CDR3 consists of 14 residues. Germline-derived CDR1 and CDR2 are MNHEY and SVGEGT.

The CDR3 DNA reads as TGCGCCAGCAGCCAAGATCCAGGGGCCTACACAGATACGCAGTATTTT. This translates into CASSQDPGAYTDTQYF. The chain carries TRBV4-3 and TRBJ2-3, with TRBD1 as a possible D gene (6 bases). Germline CDR1 reads LGHNA; CDR2 reads YSLEER. Trimming pared 0 bases from V and 2 bases from J, leaving 12 bases between. The CDR3 sequence is 16 residues long.

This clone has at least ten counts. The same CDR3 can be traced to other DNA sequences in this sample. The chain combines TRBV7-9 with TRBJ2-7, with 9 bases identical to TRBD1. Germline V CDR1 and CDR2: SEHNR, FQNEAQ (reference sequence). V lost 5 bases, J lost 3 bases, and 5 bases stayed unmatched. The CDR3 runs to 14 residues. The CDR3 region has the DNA TGTGCCAGCAGCCCCCGGGACAGGGTCTACGAGCAGTACTTC. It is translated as CASSPRDRVYEQYF. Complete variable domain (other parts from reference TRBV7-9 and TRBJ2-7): DTGVSQNPRHKITKRGQNVTFRCDPISEHNRLYWYRQTLGQGPEFLTYFQNEAQLEKSRLLSDRFSAERPKGSFSTLEIQRTEQGDSAMYLCASSPRDRVYEQYFGPGTRLTVT.

The CDR3: CASITSHGTIDGYTF. CDR3 coding DNA: TGTGCCAGCATCACGAGCCACGGGACAATTGATGGCTACACCTTC. The chain joins TRBV7-2 to TRBJ1-2, with a weak D call TRBD1 (6 bases). The V gene's germline CDR1 is SGHTA and CDR2 FQGNSA. The CDR3 covers 15 residues. Trimming took 7 bases from V and 6 from J, leaving 21 bases between them.

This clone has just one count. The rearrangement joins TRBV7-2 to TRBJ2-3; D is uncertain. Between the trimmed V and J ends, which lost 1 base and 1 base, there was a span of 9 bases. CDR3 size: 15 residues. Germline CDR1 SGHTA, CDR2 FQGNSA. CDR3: CASSLVYRGTDTQYF. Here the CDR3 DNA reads TGTGCCAGCAGCTTAGTATATCGGGGCACAGATACGCAGTATTTT.

The CDR3 is CASSAKAVPTNTEAFF. Written as DNA, the CDR3 is TGTGCCAGCAGCGCAAAGGCGGTACCAACGAACACTGAAGCTTTCTTT. V usage is TRBV9 and J usage is TRBJ1-1, with D hard to call. The V and J ends lost 3 bases and 1 base respectively, with 16 bases between them. Per the germline V gene, CDR1 is SGDLS and CDR2 is YYNGEE. The CDR3 loop spans 16 amino acids.

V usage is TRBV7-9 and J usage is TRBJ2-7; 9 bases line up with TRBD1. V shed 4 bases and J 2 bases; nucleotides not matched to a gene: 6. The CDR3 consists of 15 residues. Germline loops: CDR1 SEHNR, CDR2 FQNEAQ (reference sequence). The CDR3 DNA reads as TGTGCCAGCAGCTCCACAGGGACAGGGCCCTACGAGCAGTACTTC. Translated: CASSSTGTGPYEQYF.

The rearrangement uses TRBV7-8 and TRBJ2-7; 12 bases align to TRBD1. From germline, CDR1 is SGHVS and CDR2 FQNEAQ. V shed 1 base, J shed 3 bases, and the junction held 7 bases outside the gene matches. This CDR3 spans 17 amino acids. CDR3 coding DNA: TGTGCCAGCAGCTTAGGGGGACAGGGGGCGGCTGTCTACGAGCAGTACTTC. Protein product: CASSLGGQGAAVYEQYF.

DNA of the CDR3: TGCGCCAGCAGCTGGGGGACTAGCGGGAGTATGGATACGCAGTATTTT. This gives the protein CASSWGTSGSMDTQYF. The V call is TRBV5-1, the J call TRBJ2-3; 14 bases fit TRBD2. The CDR3 is 16 residues long. The germline V gene encodes CDR1 SGHRS and CDR2 YFSETQ. J lost 6 bases, V lost 3 bases, and 6 bases had no gene match.

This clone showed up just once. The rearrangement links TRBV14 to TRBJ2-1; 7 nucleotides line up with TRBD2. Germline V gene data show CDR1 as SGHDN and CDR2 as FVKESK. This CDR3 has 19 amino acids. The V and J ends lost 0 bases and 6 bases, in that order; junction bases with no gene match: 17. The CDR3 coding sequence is TGTGCCAGCAGCCAAGAAAGGATGAGCGGGACCAAGCAGAGCAATGAGCAGTTCTTC. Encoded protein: CASSQERMSGTKQSNEQFF.

This CDR3 reads CAISGQGRDTGELFF. The CDR3 coding sequence is TGTGCCATCAGTGGACAGGGGAGGGACACCGGGGAGCTGTTTTTT. The V call is TRBV10-3, the J call TRBJ2-2; a possible D gene is TRBD1 (8 bases). The V and J ends lost 4 bases and 3 bases respectively, with 12 bases between them. Germline CDR1 is ENHRY and CDR2 is SYGVKD. This CDR3 comprises 15 residues.

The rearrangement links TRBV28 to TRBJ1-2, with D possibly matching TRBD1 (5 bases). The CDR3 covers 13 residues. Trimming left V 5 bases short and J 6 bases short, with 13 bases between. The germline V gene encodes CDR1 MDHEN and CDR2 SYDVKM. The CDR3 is CASSGAGQDGYTF. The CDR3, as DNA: TGTGCCAGCAGTGGGGCAGGCCAGGATGGCTACACCTTC.

CDR3 sequence reads: CASSEAAAGATNEKLFF. The CDR3 DNA sequence: TGTGCCAGCAGCGAAGCGGCCGCAGGGGCAACTAATGAAAAACTGTTTTTT. The chain combines TRBV27 with TRBJ1-4; D possibly corresponds to TRBD1 (6 bases). The CDR3 totals 17 residues. V was pared by 6 bases and J by 0 bases, with 17 bases between. Germline CDR1 and CDR2: MNHEY and SMNVEV (reference sequence).

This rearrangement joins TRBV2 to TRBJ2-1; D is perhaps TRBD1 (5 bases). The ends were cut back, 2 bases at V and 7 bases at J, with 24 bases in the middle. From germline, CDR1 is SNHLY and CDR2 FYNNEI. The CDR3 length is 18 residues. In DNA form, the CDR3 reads TGTGCCAGCAGTGAATCTGGGTGGGGCTATGAGGTTGTAAATGAGCAGTTCTTC. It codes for CASSESGWGYEVVNEQFF.

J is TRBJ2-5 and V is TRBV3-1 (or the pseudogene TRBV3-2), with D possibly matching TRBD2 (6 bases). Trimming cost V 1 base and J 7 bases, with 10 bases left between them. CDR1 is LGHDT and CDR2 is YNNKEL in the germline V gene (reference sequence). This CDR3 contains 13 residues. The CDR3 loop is CASSQGGAGTQYF. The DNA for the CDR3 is TGTGCCAGCAGCCAAGGCGGGGCGGGGACCCAGTACTTC.

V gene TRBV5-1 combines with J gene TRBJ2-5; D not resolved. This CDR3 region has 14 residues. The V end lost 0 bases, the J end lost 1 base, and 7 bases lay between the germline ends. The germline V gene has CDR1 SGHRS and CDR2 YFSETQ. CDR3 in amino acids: CASSLAYSQETQYF. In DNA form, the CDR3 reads TGCGCCAGCAGCTTGGCGTACAGCCAAGAGACCCAGTACTTC.

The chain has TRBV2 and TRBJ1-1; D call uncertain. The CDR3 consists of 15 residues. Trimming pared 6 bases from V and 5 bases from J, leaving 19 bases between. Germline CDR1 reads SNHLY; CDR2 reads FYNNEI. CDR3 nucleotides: TGTGCCAGCAGAGATCCACGGGTTTTACGGACTGAAGCTTTCTTT. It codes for CASRDPRVLRTEAFF.

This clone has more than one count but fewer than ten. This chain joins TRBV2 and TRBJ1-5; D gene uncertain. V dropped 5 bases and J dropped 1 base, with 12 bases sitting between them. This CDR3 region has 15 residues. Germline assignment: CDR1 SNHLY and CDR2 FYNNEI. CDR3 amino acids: CASSTSFSSNQPQHF. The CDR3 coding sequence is TGTGCCAGCAGTACATCTTTTTCAAGCAATCAGCCCCAGCATTTT.

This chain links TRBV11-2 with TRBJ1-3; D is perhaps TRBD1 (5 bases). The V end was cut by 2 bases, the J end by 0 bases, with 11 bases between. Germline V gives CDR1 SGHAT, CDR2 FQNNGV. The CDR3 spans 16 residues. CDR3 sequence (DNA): TGTGCCAGCAGCTTAAGGGGCGAGAGCTCTGGAAACACCATATATTTT. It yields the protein CASSLRGESSGNTIYF.

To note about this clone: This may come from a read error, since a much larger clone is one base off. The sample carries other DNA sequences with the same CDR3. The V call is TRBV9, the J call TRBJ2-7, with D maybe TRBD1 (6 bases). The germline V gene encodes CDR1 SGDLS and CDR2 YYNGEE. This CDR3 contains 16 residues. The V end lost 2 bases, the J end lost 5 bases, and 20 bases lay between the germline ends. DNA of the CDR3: TGTGCCAGCAGCGTTGGGGCTGGGGGCGGGCGGGACGAGCAGTACTTC. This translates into CASSVGAGGGRDEQYF.

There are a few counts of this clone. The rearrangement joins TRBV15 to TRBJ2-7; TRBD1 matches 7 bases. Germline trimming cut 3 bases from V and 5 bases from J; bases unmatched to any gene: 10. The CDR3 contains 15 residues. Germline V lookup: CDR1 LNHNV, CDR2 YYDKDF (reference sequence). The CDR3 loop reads CATSRTDRDVDEQYF. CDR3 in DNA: TGTGCCACCAGCAGGACCGACAGGGATGTAGACGAGCAGTACTTC.

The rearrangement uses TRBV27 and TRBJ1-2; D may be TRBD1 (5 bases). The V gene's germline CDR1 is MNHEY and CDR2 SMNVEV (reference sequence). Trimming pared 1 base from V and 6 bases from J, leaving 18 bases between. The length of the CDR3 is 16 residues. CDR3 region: CASSLYPGRGGNGYTF. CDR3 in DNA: TGTGCCAGCAGTTTATATCCCGGACGGGGGGGGAATGGCTACACCTTC.

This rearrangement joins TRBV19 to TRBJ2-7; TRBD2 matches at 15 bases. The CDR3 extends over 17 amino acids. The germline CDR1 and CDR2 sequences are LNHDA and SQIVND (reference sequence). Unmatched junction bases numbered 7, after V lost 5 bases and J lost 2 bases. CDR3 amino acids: CASSSGLAGGRTYEQYF. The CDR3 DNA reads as TGTGCCAGTAGTTCTGGACTAGCGGGAGGGCGCACCTACGAGCAGTACTTC.

The CDR3 region has the DNA TGCGCCAGCAGCCAGGCTAGGACAGGGGACTATGGCTACACCTTC. Translation: CASSQARTGDYGYTF. The rearrangement links TRBV4-3 to TRBJ1-2, with 9 bases aligning to TRBD1. V shed 3 bases, J shed 3 bases, and the junction held 5 bases outside the gene matches. Germline V gives CDR1 LGHNA, CDR2 YSLEER. CDR3 length: 15 amino acids.